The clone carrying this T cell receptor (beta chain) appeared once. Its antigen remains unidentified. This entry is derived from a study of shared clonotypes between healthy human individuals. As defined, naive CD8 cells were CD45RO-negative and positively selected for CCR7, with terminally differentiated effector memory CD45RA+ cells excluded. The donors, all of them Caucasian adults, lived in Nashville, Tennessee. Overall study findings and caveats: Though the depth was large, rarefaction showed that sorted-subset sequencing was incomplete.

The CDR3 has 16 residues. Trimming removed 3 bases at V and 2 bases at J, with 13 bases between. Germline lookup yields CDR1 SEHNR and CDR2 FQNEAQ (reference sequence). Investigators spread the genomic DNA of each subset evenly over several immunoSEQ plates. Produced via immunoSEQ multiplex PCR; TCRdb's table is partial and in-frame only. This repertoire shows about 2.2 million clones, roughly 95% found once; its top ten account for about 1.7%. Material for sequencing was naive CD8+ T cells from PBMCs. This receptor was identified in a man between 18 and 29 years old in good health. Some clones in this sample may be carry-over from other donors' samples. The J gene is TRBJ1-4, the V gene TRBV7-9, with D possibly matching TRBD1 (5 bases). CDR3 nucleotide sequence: TGTGCCAGCAGCTTGAGCAGGGAGCCTACTAATGAAAAACTGTTTTTT. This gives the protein CASSLSREPTNEKLFF.